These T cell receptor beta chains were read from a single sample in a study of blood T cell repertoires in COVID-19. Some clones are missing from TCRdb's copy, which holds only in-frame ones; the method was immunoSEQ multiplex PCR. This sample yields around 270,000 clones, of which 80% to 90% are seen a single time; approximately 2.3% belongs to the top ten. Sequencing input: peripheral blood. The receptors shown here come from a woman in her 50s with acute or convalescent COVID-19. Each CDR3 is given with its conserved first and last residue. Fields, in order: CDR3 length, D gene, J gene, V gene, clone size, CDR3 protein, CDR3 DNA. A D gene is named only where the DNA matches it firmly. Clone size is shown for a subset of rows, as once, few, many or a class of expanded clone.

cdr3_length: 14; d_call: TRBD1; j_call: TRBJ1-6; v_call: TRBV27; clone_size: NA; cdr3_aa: CASKLQGTNSPLHF; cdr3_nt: TGTGCCAGCAAACTACAGGGGACAAATTCACCCCTCCACTTT
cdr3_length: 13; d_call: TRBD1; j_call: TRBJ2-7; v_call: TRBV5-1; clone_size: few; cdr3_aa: CASTGQGSYEQYF; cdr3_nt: TGCGCCAGCACGGGACAGGGGTCCTACGAGCAGTACTTC
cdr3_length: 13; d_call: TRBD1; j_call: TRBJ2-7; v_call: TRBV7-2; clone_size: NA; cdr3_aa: CASSPWTGTEQYF; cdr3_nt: TGTGCCAGCAGCCCATGGACAGGGACCGAGCAGTACTTC
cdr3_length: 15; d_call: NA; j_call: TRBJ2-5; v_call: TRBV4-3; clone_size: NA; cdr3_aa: CASSQDLRGSGTQYF; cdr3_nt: TGCGCCAGCAGCCAAGATCTACGCGGAAGCGGGACCCAGTACTTC
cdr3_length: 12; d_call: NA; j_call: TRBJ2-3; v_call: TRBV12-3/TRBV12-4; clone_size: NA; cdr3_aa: CASSASRYTQYF; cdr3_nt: TGTGCCAGCAGTGCGTCCCGATATACGCAGTATTTT
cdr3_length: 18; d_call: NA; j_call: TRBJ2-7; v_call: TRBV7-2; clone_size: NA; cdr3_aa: CASSPITVIAETFYEQYF; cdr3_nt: TGTGCCAGCAGCCCAATCACGGTAATAGCGGAGACTTTCTACGAGCAGTACTTC
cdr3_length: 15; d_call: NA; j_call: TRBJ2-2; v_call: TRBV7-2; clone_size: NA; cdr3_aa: CASSLQLANTGELFF; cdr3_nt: TGTGCCAGCAGCTTACAACTAGCTAACACCGGGGAGCTGTTTTTT
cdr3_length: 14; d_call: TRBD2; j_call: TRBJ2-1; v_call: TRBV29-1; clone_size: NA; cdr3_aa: CSVEFQREGNEQFF; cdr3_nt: TGCAGCGTTGAATTCCAGCGGGAGGGCAATGAGCAGTTCTTC
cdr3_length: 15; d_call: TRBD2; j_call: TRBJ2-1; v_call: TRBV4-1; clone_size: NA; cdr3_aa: CASSPSGRFYNEQFF; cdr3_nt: TGCGCCAGCAGCCCTAGCGGGAGGTTCTACAATGAGCAGTTCTTC
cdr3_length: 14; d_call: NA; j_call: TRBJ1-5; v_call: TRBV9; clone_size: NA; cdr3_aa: CASSPGQTNQPQHF; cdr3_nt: TGTGCCAGCAGCCCAGGACAGACTAATCAGCCCCAGCATTTT
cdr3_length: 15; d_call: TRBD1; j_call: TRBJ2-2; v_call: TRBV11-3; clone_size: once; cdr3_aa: CASSPQGAQTGELFF; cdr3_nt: TGTGCCAGCAGCCCGCAGGGGGCACAAACCGGGGAGCTGTTTTTT
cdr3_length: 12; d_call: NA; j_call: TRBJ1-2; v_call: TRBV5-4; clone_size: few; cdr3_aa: CASSPRGDGYTF; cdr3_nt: TGTGCCAGCAGCCCTCGCGGGGATGGCTACACCTTC
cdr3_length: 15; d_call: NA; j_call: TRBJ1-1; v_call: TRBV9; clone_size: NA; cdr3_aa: CASSVEGAKSNEAFF; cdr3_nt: TGTGCCAGCAGCGTAGAAGGGGCGAAATCTAATGAAGCTTTCTTT
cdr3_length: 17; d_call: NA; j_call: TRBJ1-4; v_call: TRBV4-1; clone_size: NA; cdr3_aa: CASSQQPGGAGNEKLFF; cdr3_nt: TGCGCCAGCAGCCAACAGCCGGGGGGGGCGGGTAATGAAAAACTGTTTTTT
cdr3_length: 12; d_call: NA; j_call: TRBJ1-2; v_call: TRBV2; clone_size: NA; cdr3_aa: CASSDQGYGYTF; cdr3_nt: TGTGCCAGCAGTGACCAGGGGTATGGCTACACCTTC
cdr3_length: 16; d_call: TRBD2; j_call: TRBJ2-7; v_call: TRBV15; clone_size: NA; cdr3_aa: CATSRPPGLAEYEQYF; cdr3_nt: TGTGCCACCAGCAGACCCCCGGGACTAGCGGAGTACGAGCAGTACTTC
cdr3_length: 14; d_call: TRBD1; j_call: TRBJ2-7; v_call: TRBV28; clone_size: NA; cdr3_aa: CAIMVGQGAYEQYF; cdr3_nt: TGTGCCATCATGGTCGGACAGGGGGCCTACGAGCAGTACTTC
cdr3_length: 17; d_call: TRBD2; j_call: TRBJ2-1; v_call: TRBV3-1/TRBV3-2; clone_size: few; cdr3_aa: CASTYSVKGGLYNEQFF; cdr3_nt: TGTGCCAGCACCTACTCCGTGAAGGGAGGGCTTTACAATGAGCAGTTCTTC
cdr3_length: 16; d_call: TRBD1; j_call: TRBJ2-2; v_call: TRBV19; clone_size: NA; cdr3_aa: CASSAPTGGGLRELFF; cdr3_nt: TGTGCCAGTAGTGCGCCCACAGGGGGTGGCTTGCGGGAGCTGTTTTTT
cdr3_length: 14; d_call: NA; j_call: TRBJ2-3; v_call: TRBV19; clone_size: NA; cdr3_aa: CASSPPGVTDTQYF; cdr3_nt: TGTGCCAGTTCCCCCCCGGGGGTGACAGATACGCAGTATTTT
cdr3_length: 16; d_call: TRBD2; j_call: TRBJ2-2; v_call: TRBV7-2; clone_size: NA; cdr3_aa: CASSLVGLADPGELFF; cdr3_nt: TGTGCCAGCAGCCTCGTCGGACTAGCGGACCCCGGGGAGCTGTTTTTT
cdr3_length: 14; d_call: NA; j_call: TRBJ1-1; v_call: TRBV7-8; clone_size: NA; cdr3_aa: CASSLGTRNTEAFF; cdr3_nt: TGTGCCAGCAGCTTAGGGACACGGAACACTGAAGCTTTCTTT
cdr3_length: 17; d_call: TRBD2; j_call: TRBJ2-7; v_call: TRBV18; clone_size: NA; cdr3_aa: CASSLGPSGSRVHEQYF; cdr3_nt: TGTGCCAGCTCACTGGGCCCTAGCGGGAGCCGAGTCCACGAGCAGTACTTC
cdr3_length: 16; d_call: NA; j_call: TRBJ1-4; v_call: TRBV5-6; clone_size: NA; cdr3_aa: CASSLPGITTNEKLFF; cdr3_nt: TGTGCCAGCAGCTTACCGGGTATAACAACTAATGAAAAACTGTTTTTT
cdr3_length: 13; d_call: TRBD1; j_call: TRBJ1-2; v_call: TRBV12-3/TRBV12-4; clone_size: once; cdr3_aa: CASSLDRNYGYTF; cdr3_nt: TGTGCCAGCAGTTTGGACAGGAACTATGGCTACACCTTC
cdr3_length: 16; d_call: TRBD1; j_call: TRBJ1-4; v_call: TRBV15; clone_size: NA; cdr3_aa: CATSRTWDRGREKLFF; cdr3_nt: TGTGCCACCAGCAGAACGTGGGACAGGGGGAGGGAAAAACTGTTTTTT
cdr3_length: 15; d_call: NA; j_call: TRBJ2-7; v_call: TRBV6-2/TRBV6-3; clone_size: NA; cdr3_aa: CASSYAGRTIYEQYF; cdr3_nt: TGTGCCAGCAGTTACGCGGGACGGACTATCTACGAGCAGTACTTC
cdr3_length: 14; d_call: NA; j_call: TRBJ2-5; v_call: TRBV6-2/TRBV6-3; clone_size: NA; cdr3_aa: CASSYFRGQETQYF; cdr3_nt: TGTGCCAGCAGTTACTTCCGGGGTCAAGAGACCCAGTACTTC
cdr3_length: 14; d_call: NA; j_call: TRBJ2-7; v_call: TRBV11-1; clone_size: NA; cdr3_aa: CASSDRYRSDEQYF; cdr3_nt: TGTGCCAGCAGTGACAGGTACCGATCCGACGAGCAGTACTTC
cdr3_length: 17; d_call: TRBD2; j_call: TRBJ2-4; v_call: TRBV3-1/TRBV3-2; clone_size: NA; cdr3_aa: CASSQLGLAGAKNIQYF; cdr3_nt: TGTGCCAGCAGCCAATTAGGACTAGCGGGAGCCAAAAACATTCAGTACTTC
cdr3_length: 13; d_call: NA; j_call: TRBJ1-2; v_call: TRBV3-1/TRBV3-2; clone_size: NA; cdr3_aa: CASSQQGIAGYTF; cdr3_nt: TGTGCCAGCAGCCAACAGGGGATTGCTGGCTACACCTTC
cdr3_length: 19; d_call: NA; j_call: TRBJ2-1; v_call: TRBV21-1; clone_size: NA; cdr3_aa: CASSKRGKSTSGRIYEQFF; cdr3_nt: TGTGCCAGCAGCAAACGGGGTAAATCAACGAGCGGGAGAATCTATGAGCAGTTCTTC
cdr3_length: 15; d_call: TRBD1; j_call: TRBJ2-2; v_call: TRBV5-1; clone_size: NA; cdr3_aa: CASSWDRPNTGELFF; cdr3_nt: TGCGCCAGCAGCTGGGACAGGCCGAACACCGGGGAGCTGTTTTTT
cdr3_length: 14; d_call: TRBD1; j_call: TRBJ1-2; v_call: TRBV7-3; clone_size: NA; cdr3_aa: CASSPGTGSYGYTF; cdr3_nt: TGTGCCAGCAGCCCAGGGACAGGGAGCTATGGCTACACCTTC
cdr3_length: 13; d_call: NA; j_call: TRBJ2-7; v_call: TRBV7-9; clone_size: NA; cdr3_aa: CASSLMGGYEQYF; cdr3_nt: TGTGCCAGCAGCTTAATGGGGGGCTACGAGCAGTACTTC
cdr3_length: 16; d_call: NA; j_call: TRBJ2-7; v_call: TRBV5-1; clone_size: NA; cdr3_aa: CASSRSSATDTGEQYF; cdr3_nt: TGCGCCAGCAGCCGCAGCTCCGCTACAGATACGGGAGAGCAGTACTTC
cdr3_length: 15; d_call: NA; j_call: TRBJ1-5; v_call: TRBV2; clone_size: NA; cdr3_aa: CASSFSGAPHQPQHF; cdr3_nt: TGTGCCAGCAGTTTTTCAGGGGCGCCTCATCAGCCCCAGCATTTT
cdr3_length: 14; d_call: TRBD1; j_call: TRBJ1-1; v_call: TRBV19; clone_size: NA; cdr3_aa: CASVQGKRWAEAFF; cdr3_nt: TGTGCCAGTGTACAGGGGAAGAGGTGGGCTGAAGCTTTCTTT
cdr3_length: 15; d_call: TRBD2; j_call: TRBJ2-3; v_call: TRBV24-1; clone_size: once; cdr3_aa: CATSGLAESTDTQYF; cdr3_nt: TGTGCCACCAGTGGGCTAGCGGAGAGCACAGATACGCAGTATTTT
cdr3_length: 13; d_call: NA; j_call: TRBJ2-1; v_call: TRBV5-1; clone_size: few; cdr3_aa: CASSPSPDNEQFF; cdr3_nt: TGCGCCAGCAGCCCCTCCCCGGACAATGAGCAGTTCTTC
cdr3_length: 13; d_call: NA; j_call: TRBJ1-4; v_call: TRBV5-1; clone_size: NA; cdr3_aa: CATPSGSNEKLFF; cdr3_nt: TGCGCCACCCCGTCAGGGTCTAATGAAAAACTGTTTTTT
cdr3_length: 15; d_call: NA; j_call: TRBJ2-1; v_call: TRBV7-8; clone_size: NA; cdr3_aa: CASSLGAGLNNEQFF; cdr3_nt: TGTGCCAGCAGCTTAGGGGCGGGTCTAAACAATGAGCAGTTCTTC
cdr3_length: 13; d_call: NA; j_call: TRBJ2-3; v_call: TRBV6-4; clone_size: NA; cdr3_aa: CASSDSNSDTQYF; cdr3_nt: TGTGCCAGCAGTGACTCCAACTCAGATACGCAGTATTTT
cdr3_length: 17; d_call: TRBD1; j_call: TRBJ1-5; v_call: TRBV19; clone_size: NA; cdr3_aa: CASSILFFDRGNQPQHF; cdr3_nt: TGTGCCAGTAGTATCTTGTTTTTTGACAGGGGGAATCAGCCCCAGCATTTT
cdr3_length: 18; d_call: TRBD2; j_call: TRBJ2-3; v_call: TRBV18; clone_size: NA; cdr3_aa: CASSSPFLAGSSTDTQYF; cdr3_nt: TGTGCCAGCTCATCCCCCTTTCTAGCGGGCTCGAGCACAGATACGCAGTATTTT
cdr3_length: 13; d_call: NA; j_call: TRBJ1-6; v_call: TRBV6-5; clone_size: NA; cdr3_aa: CASRRQSNSPLHF; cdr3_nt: TGTGCCAGCAGACGACAGTCCAATTCACCCCTCCACTTT
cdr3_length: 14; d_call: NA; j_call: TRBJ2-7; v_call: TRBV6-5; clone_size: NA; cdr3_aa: CASSPTGPSYEQYF; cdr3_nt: TGTGCCAGCAGTCCTACAGGGCCTTCCTACGAGCAGTACTTC
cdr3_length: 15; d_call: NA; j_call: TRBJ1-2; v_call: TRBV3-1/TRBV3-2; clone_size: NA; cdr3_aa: CASSQPPQGYYGYTF; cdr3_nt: TGTGCCAGCAGCCAACCACCCCAGGGTTACTATGGCTACACCTTC
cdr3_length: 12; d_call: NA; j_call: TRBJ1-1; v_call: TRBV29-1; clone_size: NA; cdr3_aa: CSAGQTNTEAFF; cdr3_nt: TGCAGCGCTGGACAGACGAACACTGAAGCTTTCTTT
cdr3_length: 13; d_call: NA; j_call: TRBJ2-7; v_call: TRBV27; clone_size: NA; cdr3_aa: CASSLFGGHEQYF; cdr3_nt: TGTGCCAGCAGTTTATTCGGGGGGCACGAGCAGTACTTC
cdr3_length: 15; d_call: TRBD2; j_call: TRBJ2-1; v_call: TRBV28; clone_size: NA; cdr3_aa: CASVGLSGRYNEQFF; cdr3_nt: TGTGCCAGCGTGGGGCTGAGCGGGAGGTACAATGAGCAGTTCTTC